This T cell receptor beta chain appears in the sequencing data of a study of blood T cell repertoires in COVID-19. TCRdb's copy holds only in-frame clones and misses some; the assay was immunoSEQ multiplex PCR. The repertoire holds 380,000 or so clones, roughly four fifths seen once, with under 1.2% in the top ten. The germline V and J ends were trimmed by 6 bases and 0 bases, with 15 bases remaining between them. The CDR3 sequence is 16 residues long. Germline CDR1 KGHSH, CDR2 LQKENI. The material sequenced was peripheral blood. This clonotype originated in a human donor with acute or convalescent COVID-19. The donor label of this sample is uncertain. This chain uses TRBV18 with TRBJ2-1, with D perhaps matching TRBD2 (6 bases). The CDR3 nucleotides are TGTGCCAGCTCGCCCCAAGGAGGGAGCTCCTACAATGAGCAGTTCTTC. It codes for CASSPQGGSSYNEQFF.